This TCR beta chain was identified in a study of blood T cell repertoires in COVID-19. Across the study: T cells, B-cell-depleted T cells, or PBMCs supplied cDNA or gDNA.

The V and J ends lost 7 bases and 5 bases, in that order; junction bases with no gene match: 7. This CDR3 contains 13 residues. This clone has a single count. Sequencing was performed with immunoSEQ multiplex PCR; in TCRdb, only in-frame clones are kept and a portion is missing. The table includes some 300,000 clones, approximately 86% detected once. The sequencing input was peripheral blood. The chain is built from TRBV12-3 or TRBV12-4 and TRBJ2-7; TRBD1 aligns across 8 bases. The source of this sequence is a man between 65 and 79 years old with acute or convalescent COVID-19. CDR3 DNA sequence: TGTGCCAGCACCCTGTCGGACAGGGACGAGCAGTACTTC. Encoded protein: CASTLSDRDEQYF.